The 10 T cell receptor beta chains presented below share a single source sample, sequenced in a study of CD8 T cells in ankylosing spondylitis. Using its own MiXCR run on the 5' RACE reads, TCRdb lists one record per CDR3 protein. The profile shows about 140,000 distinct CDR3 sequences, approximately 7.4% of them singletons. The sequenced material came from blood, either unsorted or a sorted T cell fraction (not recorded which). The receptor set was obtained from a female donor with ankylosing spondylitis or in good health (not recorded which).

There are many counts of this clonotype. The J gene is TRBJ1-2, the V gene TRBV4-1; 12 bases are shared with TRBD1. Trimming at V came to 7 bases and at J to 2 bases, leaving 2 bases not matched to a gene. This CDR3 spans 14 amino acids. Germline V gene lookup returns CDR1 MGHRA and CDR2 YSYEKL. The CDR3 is CASTGTGGNYGYTF. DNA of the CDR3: TGCGCCAGCACCGGGACAGGGGGCAACTATGGCTACACCTTC.

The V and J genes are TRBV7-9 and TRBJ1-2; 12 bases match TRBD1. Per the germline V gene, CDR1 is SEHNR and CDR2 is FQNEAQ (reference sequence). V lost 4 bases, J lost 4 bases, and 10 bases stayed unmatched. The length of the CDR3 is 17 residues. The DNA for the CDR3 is TGTGCCAGCAGCTCTCTCGGGACAGGGGGCATTACCTATGGCTACACCTTC. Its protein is CASSSLGTGGITYGYTF.

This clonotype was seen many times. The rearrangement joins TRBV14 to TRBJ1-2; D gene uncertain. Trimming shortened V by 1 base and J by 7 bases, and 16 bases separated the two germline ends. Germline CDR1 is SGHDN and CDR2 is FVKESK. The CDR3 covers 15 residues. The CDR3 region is CASSQVEMALGGYTF. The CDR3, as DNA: TGTGCCAGCAGCCAAGTTGAAATGGCACTAGGTGGCTACACCTTC.

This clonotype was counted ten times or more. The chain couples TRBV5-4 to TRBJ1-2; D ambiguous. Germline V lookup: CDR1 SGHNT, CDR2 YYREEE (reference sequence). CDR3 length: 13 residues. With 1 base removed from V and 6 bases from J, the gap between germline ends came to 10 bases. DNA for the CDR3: TGTGCCAGCAGCTTGTTCGGCCTTGATGGCTACACCTTC. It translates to CASSLFGLDGYTF.

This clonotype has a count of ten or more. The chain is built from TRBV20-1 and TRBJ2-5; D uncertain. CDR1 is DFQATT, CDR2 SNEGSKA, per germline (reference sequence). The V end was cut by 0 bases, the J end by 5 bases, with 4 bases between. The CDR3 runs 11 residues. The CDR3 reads CSARDRETQYF. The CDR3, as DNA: TGCAGTGCTAGAGATCGGGAGACCCAGTACTTC.

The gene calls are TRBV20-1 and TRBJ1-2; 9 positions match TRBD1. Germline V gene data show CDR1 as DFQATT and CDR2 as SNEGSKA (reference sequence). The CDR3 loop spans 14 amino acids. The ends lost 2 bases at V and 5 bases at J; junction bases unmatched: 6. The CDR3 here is CSARRTGVEYGYTF. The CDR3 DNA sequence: TGCAGTGCTAGAAGGACAGGGGTGGAATATGGCTACACCTTC.

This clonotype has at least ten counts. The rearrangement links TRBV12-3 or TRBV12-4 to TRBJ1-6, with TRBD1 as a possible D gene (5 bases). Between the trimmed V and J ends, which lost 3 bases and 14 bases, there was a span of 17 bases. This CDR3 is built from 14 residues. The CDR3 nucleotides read TGTGCCAGCAGTTTTAGCCAGGGCGACGGATCCCTCCACTTT. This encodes CASSFSQGDGSLHF.

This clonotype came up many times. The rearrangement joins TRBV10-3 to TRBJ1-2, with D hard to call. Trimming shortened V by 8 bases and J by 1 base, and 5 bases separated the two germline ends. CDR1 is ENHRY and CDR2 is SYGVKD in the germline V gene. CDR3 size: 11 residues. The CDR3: CAIRSNYGYTF. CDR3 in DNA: TGTGCCATCCGGAGTAACTATGGCTACACCTTC.

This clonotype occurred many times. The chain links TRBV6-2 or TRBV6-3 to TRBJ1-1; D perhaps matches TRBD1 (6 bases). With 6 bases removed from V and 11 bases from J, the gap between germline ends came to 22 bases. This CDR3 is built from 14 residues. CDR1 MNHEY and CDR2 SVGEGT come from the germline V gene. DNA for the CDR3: TGTGCCAGCAGCCCCGCGGGGGGGCGAAGCTATGCTTTCTTT. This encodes CASSPAGGRSYAFF.

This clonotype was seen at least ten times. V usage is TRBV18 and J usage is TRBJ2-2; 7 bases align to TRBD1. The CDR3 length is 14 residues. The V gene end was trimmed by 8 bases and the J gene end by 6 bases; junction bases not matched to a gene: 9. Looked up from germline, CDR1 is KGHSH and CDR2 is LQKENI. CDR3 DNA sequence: TGTGCCAGCGATCGACAGGGAGAGGCCGGGGAGCTGTTTTTT. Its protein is CASDRQGEAGELFF.